A single sample gave rise to the 3 T cell receptor beta chains below, sequenced in a study of blood T cell repertoires in COVID-19. The table came from immunoSEQ multiplex PCR; TCRdb's copy has only in-frame clones and leaves some out. The profile shows approximately 260,000 clones, 70% to 85% of them singletons. Sample: peripheral blood. These receptors came from an elderly woman with active or convalescent COVID-19.

The V and J genes are TRBV4-2 and TRBJ1-2, with 11 bases identical to TRBD1. The CDR3 is 14 residues long. Germline V lookup: CDR1 LGHNA, CDR2 YNFKEQ. Losses at the gene ends were 8 bases for V and 4 bases for J; bases not matched to a gene: 6. The CDR3 loop is CASETGTGGYGYTF. The CDR3 DNA sequence: TGTGCCAGCGAAACCGGGACAGGGGGCTATGGCTACACCTTC.

This sequence joins TRBV3-1 (or the pseudogene TRBV3-2) and TRBJ2-1; no firm D call. Germline V CDR1 and CDR2: LGHDT, YNNKEL (reference sequence). The V end was cut by 5 bases, the J end by 0 bases, with 11 bases between. This CDR3 region has 15 residues. In nucleotides, the CDR3 is TGTGCCAGCAGCAGAGCGACCGTCTCCTACAATGAGCAGTTCTTC. Its translation is CASSRATVSYNEQFF.

The V gene is TRBV6-1, the J gene TRBJ2-1; D unresolved. Trimming stripped 3 bases from V and 10 bases from J, with 10 bases between. Germline CDR1 is MNHNS and CDR2 is SASEGT. The CDR3 is 12 residues long. CDR3 loop: CASSDPLLEQFF. The CDR3 DNA reads as TGTGCCAGCAGTGACCCCCTTCTGGAGCAGTTCTTC.